Listed here are 13 T cell receptor beta chains from one sample, sequenced in a study of vaccination effects on CD4 cells after COVID-19. Their antigens remain unidentified. Investigators separated out CD4+ T cells once approximately 9 days of culture had passed. The person was diagnosed with PCR-confirmed SARS-CoV-2 infection between March and December 2020. Two-dose vaccination with either BNT162b2 or mRNA-1273 was given to the participants. Some clones are missing from TCRdb's copy, which holds only in-frame ones; the method was immunoSEQ multiplex PCR. The sample holds roughly 51,000 clones, around three quarters seen once. Sequenced material: CD4+ T cells from PBMCs cultured without peptide, taken after COVID-19 vaccination. The receptors stem from a human donor who had a prior SARS-CoV-2 infection.

The chain links TRBV19 to TRBJ1-3, with a possible D match to TRBD1 (6 bases). CDR1 LNHDA and CDR2 SQIVND come from the germline V gene (reference sequence). Deletions cut 2 bases from V and 8 bases from J, with 13 bases between. The CDR3 totals 14 residues. CDR3 DNA sequence: TGTGCCAGTAGTATATCCAGGGGCGCGGACACCATATATTTT. Translated, it gives CASSISRGADTIYF.

This chain uses TRBV7-8 with TRBJ2-3; 7 positions match TRBD2. Germline-derived CDR1 and CDR2 are SGHVS and FQNEAQ. This CDR3 contains 18 residues. Losses at the gene ends were 1 base for V and 5 bases for J; bases not matched to a gene: 15. The CDR3 loop reads CASSLGVLAAYFQDTQYF. CDR3 nucleotides: TGTGCCAGCAGCTTAGGGGTGCTAGCGGCGTATTTTCAAGATACGCAGTATTTT.

The J gene is TRBJ2-7, the V gene TRBV6-2 or TRBV6-3; the match to TRBD2 covers 15 bases. The CDR3 is 18 residues long. The V segment lost 4 bases and the J segment 0 bases; nucleotides outside the gene matches: 7. Germline V gives CDR1 MNHEY, CDR2 SVGEGT. The CDR3, as DNA: TGTGCCAGCAGTTCGGGACTAGCGGGGGGCCGGAGCTCCTACGAGCAGTACTTC. Its translation is CASSSGLAGGRSSYEQYF.

The CDR3, as DNA: TGTGCCAGCAGCCCGGGACAGGACCTGCAAGAGACCCAGTACTTC. Translated, it gives CASSPGQDLQETQYF. V gene TRBV11-3 combines with J gene TRBJ2-5; the match to TRBD1 covers 8 bases. The CDR3 length is 15 residues. Germline V gene data show CDR1 as SGHNT and CDR2 as YENEEA. V lost 5 bases, J lost 2 bases, and 7 bases stayed unmatched.

This sequence joins TRBV5-8 and TRBJ1-3; D uncertain. Per the germline V gene, CDR1 is SGHTS and CDR2 is YDEGEE. The CDR3 extends over 13 amino acids. The ends were cut back, 2 bases at V and 1 base at J, with 4 bases in the middle. CDR3 sequence: CASSFLSGNTIYF. The CDR3 DNA sequence: TGTGCCAGCAGCTTTTTATCTGGAAACACCATATATTTT.

The rearrangement links TRBV10-3 to TRBJ2-1; 8 nucleotides align to TRBD2. The germline V gene has CDR1 ENHRY and CDR2 SYGVKD. This CDR3 is built from 15 residues. The V and J ends lost 11 bases and 5 bases, in that order; junction bases with no gene match: 14. The DNA for the CDR3 is TGTGCCGGCCAGCGGGAGATATGGGGAAACAATGAGCAGTTCTTC. Amino acids: CAGQREIWGNNEQFF.

The V gene is TRBV5-6, the J gene TRBJ2-6; TRBD1 matches 7 bases. The V gene's germline CDR1 is SGHDT and CDR2 YYEEEE. The CDR3 contains 16 residues. The trim removed 3 bases at V and 2 bases at J, leaving 5 bases unmatched. The CDR3 DNA follows: TGTGCCAGCAGCTCAAAAACAGGGGCTGGGGCCAACGTCCTGACTTTC. It is translated as CASSSKTGAGANVLTF.

The genes are TRBV18 and TRBJ2-3; D is uncertain. The CDR3 is 12 residues long. CDR1 is KGHSH and CDR2 is LQKENI in the germline V gene. Trimming removed 3 bases at V and 6 bases at J, with 7 bases between. As DNA, the CDR3 is TGTGCCAGCTCACCCCTTGCGGATACGCAGTATTTT. Translated, it gives CASSPLADTQYF. Full variable domain (missing parts from reference TRBV18 and TRBJ2-3): NAGVMQNPRHLVRRRGQEARLRCSPMKGHSHVYWYRQLPEEGLKFMVYLQKENIIDESGMPKERFSAEFPKEGPSILRIQQVVRGDSAAYFCASSPLADTQYFGPGTRLTVL.

V usage is TRBV30 and J usage is TRBJ1-1; D not resolved. Germline V CDR1 and CDR2: GTSNPN, SVGIG (reference sequence). Trimming pared 3 bases from V and 1 base from J, leaving 18 bases between. The CDR3 covers 16 residues. CDR3 DNA sequence: TGTGCCTGGAGGGTAGGGTCTCTTCGACAGAACACTGAAGCTTTCTTT. This sequence encodes CAWRVGSLRQNTEAFF.

The chain links TRBV19 to TRBJ1-2; D is possibly TRBD1 (6 bases). Germline V gene sequence: CDR1 LNHDA, CDR2 SQIVND (reference sequence). CDR3 length equals 14 residues. V was trimmed by 1 base and J by 7 bases, leaving 13 bases between them. The CDR3 loop is CASSIVGGDGGYTF. The DNA for the CDR3 is TGTGCCAGTAGTATAGTTGGGGGCGACGGTGGCTACACCTTC. Full variable domain (missing parts from reference TRBV19 and TRBJ1-2): DGGITQSPKYLFRKEGQNVTLSCEQNLNHDAMYWYRQDPGQGLRLIYYSQIVNDFQKGDIAEGYSVSREKKESFPLTVTSAQKNPTAFYLCASSIVGGDGGYTFGSGTRLTVV.

Only one count was recorded for this clone. The V gene is TRBV12-3 or TRBV12-4, the J gene TRBJ1-5, with a possible D match to TRBD1 (6 bases). The V end lost 7 bases, the J end lost 9 bases, and 16 bases lay between the germline ends. The CDR3 covers 13 residues. As DNA, the CDR3 is TGTGCCAGCACCCGACCGGGGGGCCCGCCCCAGCATTTT. As protein: CASTRPGGPPQHF.

In its sample, this clone is medium-sized (0.01 to 0.1%). The chain joins TRBV2 to TRBJ2-7, with a tentative D call TRBD1 (5 bases). Germline assignment: CDR1 SNHLY and CDR2 FYNNEI. This CDR3 contains 14 residues. V was shortened by 6 bases and J by 2 bases, with 14 bases between the two germline ends. Written as DNA, the CDR3 is TGTGCCAGCAGCCGACAGAGACCTCCCTACGAGCAGTACTTC. Protein product: CASSRQRPPYEQYF. The whole variable domain, remainder taken from reference TRBV2 and TRBJ2-7, is EPEVTQTPSHQVTQMGQEVILRCVPISNHLYFYWYRQILGQKVEFLVSFYNNEISEKSEIFDDQFSVERPDGSNFTLKIRSTKLEDSAMYFCASSRQRPPYEQYFGPGTRLTVT.

The chain is built from TRBV5-1 and TRBJ2-1, with TRBD2 as a possible D gene (6 bases). The CDR3 is 15 amino acids. V lost 4 bases, J lost 7 bases, and 18 bases lay in between. Per the germline V gene, CDR1 is SGHRS and CDR2 is YFSETQ. CDR3 region: CASSPPGRGRNEQFF. The CDR3 coding sequence is TGCGCCAGCAGCCCGCCAGGGCGGGGTAGGAATGAGCAGTTCTTC.